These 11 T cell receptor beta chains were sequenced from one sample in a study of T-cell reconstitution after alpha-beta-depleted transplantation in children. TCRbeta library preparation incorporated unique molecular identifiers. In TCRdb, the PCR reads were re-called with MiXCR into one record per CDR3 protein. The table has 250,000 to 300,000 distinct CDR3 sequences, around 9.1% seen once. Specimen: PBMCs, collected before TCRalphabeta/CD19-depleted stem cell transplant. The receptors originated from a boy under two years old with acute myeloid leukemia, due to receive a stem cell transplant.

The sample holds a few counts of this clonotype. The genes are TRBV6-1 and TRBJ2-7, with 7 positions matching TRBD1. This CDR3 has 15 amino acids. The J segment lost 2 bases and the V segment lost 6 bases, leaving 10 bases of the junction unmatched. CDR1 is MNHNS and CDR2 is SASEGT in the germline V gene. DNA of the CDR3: TGTGCCAGCAGGTGGAGGACAGGACCTACCTACGAGCAGTACTTC. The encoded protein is CASRWRTGPTYEQYF.

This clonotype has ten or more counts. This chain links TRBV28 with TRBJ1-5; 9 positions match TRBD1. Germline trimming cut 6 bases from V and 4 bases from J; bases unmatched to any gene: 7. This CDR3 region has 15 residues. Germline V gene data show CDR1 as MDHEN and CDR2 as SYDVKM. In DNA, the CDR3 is TGTGCCAGCAGAATACAGGGGGCGCGGAATCAGCCCCAGCATTTT. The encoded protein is CASRIQGARNQPQHF.

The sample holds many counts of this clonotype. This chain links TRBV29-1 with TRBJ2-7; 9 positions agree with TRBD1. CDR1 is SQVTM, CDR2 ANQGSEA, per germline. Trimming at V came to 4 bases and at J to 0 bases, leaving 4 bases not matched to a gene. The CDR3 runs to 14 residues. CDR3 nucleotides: TGCAGCGTTGCTTCGACAGGGGGCTCCTACGAGCAGTACTTC. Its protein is CSVASTGGSYEQYF.

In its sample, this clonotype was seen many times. CDR3 sequence (DNA): TGCGCCAGCAGCTTGGTTCCCGGGACCACGGGAAAACTGTTTTTT. It translates to CASSLVPGTTGKLFF. V gene TRBV5-1 combines with J gene TRBJ1-4; maybe TRBD1 (5 bases). Germline assignment: CDR1 SGHRS and CDR2 YFSETQ. Trimming pared 0 bases from V and 10 bases from J, leaving 16 bases between. The CDR3 spans 15 residues. The complete variable domain, with remaining parts taken from reference TRBV5-1 and TRBJ1-4, reads KAGVTQTPRYLIKTRGQQVTLSCSPISGHRSVSWYQQTPGQGLQFLFEYFSETQRNKGNFPGRFSGRQFSNSRSEMNVSTLELGDSALYLCASSLVPGTTGKLFFGSGTQLSVL.

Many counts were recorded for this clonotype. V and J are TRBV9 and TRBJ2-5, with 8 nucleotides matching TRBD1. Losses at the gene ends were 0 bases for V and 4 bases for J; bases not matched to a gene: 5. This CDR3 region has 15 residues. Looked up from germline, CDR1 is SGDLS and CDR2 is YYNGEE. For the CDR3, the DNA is TGTGCCAGCAGCGTAGAGGACAGGGACGCAGAGACCCAGTACTTC. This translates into CASSVEDRDAETQYF.

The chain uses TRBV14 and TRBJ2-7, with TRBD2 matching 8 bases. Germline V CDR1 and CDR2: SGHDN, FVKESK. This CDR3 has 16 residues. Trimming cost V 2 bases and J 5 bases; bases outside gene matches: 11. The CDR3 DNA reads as TGTGCCAGCAGCCAACTAGGGGGGACTAGAGCCCACGAGCAGTACTTC. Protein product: CASSQLGGTRAHEQYF.

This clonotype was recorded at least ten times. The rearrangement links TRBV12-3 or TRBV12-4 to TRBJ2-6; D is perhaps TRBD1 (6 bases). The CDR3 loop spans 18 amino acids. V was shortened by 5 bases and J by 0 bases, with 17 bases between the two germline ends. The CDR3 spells CASSPTGPWGSGANVLTF. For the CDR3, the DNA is TGTGCCAGCAGTCCCACAGGGCCATGGGGCTCTGGGGCCAACGTCCTGACTTTC.

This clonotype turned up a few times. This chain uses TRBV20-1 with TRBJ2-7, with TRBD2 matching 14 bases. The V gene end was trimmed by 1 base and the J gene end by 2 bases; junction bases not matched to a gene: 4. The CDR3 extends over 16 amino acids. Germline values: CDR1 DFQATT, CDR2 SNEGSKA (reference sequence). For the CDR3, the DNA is TGCAGTGCTAGAGCGGGACTAGCGGGAGCAGCCTACGAGCAGTACTTC. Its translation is CSARAGLAGAAYEQYF.

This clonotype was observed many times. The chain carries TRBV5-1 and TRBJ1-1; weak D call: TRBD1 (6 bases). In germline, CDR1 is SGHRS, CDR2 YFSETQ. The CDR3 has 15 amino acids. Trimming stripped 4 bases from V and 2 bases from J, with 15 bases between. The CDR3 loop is CASSAGGGGNTEAFF. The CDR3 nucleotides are TGCGCCAGCAGCGCGGGAGGGGGAGGCAACACTGAAGCTTTCTTT. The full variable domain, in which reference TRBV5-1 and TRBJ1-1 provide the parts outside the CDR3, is KAGVTQTPRYLIKTRGQQVTLSCSPISGHRSVSWYQQTPGQGLQFLFEYFSETQRNKGNFPGRFSGRQFSNSRSEMNVSTLELGDSALYLCASSAGGGGNTEAFFGQGTRLTVV.

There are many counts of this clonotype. CDR3 sequence: CSVDRGEKLFF. The CDR3 nucleotides are TGCAGCGTCGACAGGGGTGAAAAACTGTTTTTT. V is TRBV29-1 and J is TRBJ1-4; TRBD1 matches at 8 bases. Germline V gene lookup returns CDR1 SQVTM and CDR2 ANQGSEA. The CDR3 totals 11 residues. V lost 6 bases to trimming and J lost 7 bases; unmatched junction nucleotides: 1.

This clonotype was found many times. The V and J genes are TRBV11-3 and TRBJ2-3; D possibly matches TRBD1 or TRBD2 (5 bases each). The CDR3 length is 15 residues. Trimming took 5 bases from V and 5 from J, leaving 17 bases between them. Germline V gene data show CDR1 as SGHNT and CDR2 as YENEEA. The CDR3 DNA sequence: TGTGCCAGCAGCCTTGGGACGGCACGGGGAGATACGCAGTATTTT. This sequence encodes CASSLGTARGDTQYF.